The 21 T cell receptor beta chains below all came from one sample that was sequenced in a study of blood T cell repertoires in COVID-19. The protocol was immunoSEQ multiplex PCR, while the TCRdb copy is restricted to in-frame clones and leaves out a portion. The repertoire has around 69,000 clones, 75% to 85% of them found once; the top ten carry 20%. Sequenced material: peripheral blood. Source of these receptors: a woman aged 70-85 years with acute or convalescent COVID-19.

This clone has only one observation. The chain is built from TRBV5-1 and TRBJ2-3, with 12 bases fitting TRBD2. Germline trimming cut 0 bases from V and 4 bases from J; bases unmatched to any gene: 9. CDR3 length equals 18 residues. Germline lookup yields CDR1 SGHRS and CDR2 YFSETQ. The CDR3 DNA reads TGCGCCAGCAGCTTGGCGCGATCTAGCGGGAGGGCCGCAGATACGCAGTATTTT. Translating it yields CASSLARSSGRAADTQYF.

The rearrangement links TRBV27 to TRBJ1-2; 9 bases fit TRBD1. The germline V gene encodes CDR1 MNHEY and CDR2 SMNVEV (reference sequence). Losses at the gene ends were 6 bases for V and 5 bases for J; bases not matched to a gene: 22. CDR3 size: 19 residues. In nucleotides, the CDR3 is TGTGCCAGCAGATCCCACGTGGGGACAGGGAATCGAGGAGATTATGGCTACACCTTC. The encoded protein is CASRSHVGTGNRGDYGYTF.

The J gene is TRBJ2-5, the V gene TRBV28, with 9 bases lining up with TRBD1. The germline V gene has CDR1 MDHEN and CDR2 SYDVKM. The length of the CDR3 is 16 residues. V lost 5 bases to trimming and J lost 2 bases; unmatched junction nucleotides: 9. CDR3 sequence reads: CASSLGTGRRQETQYF. As DNA, the CDR3 is TGTGCCAGCAGTCTAGGGACAGGGAGGAGGCAAGAGACCCAGTACTTC.

This rearrangement joins TRBV6-5 to TRBJ2-2; D not certain. With 8 bases removed from V and 6 bases from J, the gap between germline ends came to 13 bases. Looked up from germline, CDR1 is MNHEY and CDR2 is SVGAGI. There are 13 residues in the CDR3. The CDR3 protein is CASSKLTPGELFF. The CDR3 coding sequence is TGTGCCAGCTCAAAGTTAACTCCCGGGGAGCTGTTTTTT.

Points on this clone: The same CDR3 is also encoded by other DNA sequences in this sample. The V and J genes are TRBV18 and TRBJ1-5, with TRBD1 as a possible D gene (6 bases). Between the trimmed V and J ends, which lost 2 bases and 1 base, there was a span of 6 bases. CDR1 and CDR2 (germline): KGHSH, LQKENI. The CDR3 extends over 14 amino acids. Written as DNA, the CDR3 is TGTGCCAGCTCACCAGGACAGAGCAATCAGCCCCAGCATTTT. Translation: CASSPGQSNQPQHF.

This chain joins TRBV6-5 and TRBJ2-7, with 9 bases aligning to TRBD1. Germline CDR1 MNHEY, CDR2 SVGAGI. The CDR3 sequence is 14 residues long. Germline trimming cut 6 bases from V and 7 bases from J; bases unmatched to any gene: 10. The CDR3 is CASRRTGAEEEQYF. CDR3 DNA: TGTGCCAGCAGACGGACAGGGGCAGAGGAGGAGCAGTACTTC.

The chain employs TRBV29-1 and TRBJ2-7; possible D gene TRBD2, 6 bases. V lost 5 bases to trimming and J lost 7 bases, with 15 bases between them. Germline CDR1 is SQVTM and CDR2 is ANQGSEA. The CDR3 sequence is 12 residues long. The CDR3 DNA follows: TGCAGCGTTACAGTCAGGGCGGGAGAGCAGTACTTC. Protein: CSVTVRAGEQYF.

This clone was observed a handful of times. J is TRBJ2-7 and V is TRBV9; D is possibly TRBD2 (6 bases). Trimming removed 0 bases at V and 0 bases at J, with 7 bases between. This CDR3 is built from 14 residues. Germline V gene sequence: CDR1 SGDLS, CDR2 YYNGEE. The CDR3 reads CASSVVGSSYEQYF. CDR3 coding DNA: TGTGCCAGCAGCGTAGTCGGGAGCTCCTACGAGCAGTACTTC.

CDR3 protein: CSVTTSGSSETQYF. As DNA, the CDR3 is TGCAGCGTCACGACTAGCGGGAGTTCAGAGACCCAGTACTTC. The rearrangement joins TRBV29-1 to TRBJ2-5, with 12 bases lining up with TRBD2. Germline CDR1 is SQVTM and CDR2 is ANQGSEA. The CDR3 has 14 amino acids. V lost 6 bases and J lost 4; bases outside the gene matches: 6.

The chain combines TRBV6-5 with TRBJ2-1; 7 bases map to TRBD2. The length of the CDR3 is 12 residues. CDR1 is MNHEY, CDR2 SVGAGI, per germline. Trimming at V came to 0 bases and at J to 10 bases, leaving 0 bases not matched to a gene. This CDR3 is CASSYSGGEQFF. The CDR3 coding sequence is TGTGCCAGCAGTTACTCGGGGGGGGAGCAGTTCTTC.

The chain recombines TRBV6-5 with TRBJ2-7; 12 positions match TRBD2. Germline V gives CDR1 MNHEY, CDR2 SVGAGI. This CDR3 is 14 amino acids long. J lost 7 bases, V lost 6 bases, and 7 bases had no gene match. CDR3 sequence: CASSTGTSGREQYF. The CDR3 DNA follows: TGTGCCAGCAGCACAGGGACTAGCGGGCGGGAGCAGTACTTC.

This chain uses TRBV28 with TRBJ1-2; D ambiguous. The CDR3 is 13 residues long. In germline, CDR1 is MDHEN, CDR2 SYDVKM. V lost 6 bases and J lost 1, with 9 bases in between. The CDR3 region is CASRVQINYGYTF. CDR3 in DNA: TGTGCCAGCAGGGTTCAGATTAACTATGGCTACACCTTC.

The V gene is TRBV5-1, the J gene TRBJ1-6, with a possible D match to TRBD1 (5 bases). There are 15 residues in the CDR3. Between the trimmed V and J ends, which lost 0 bases and 7 bases, there was a span of 11 bases. CDR1 is SGHRS and CDR2 is YFSETQ in the germline V gene. The CDR3 spells CASSLGTGGNSPLHF. The CDR3 region has the DNA TGCGCCAGCAGCTTGGGGACCGGGGGAAATTCACCCCTCCACTTT.

This clone occurred once. The chain has TRBV7-6 and TRBJ1-1; D is ambiguous. Germline V gives CDR1 SGHVS, CDR2 FNYEAQ. This CDR3 comprises 13 residues. Trimming shortened V by 2 bases and J by 0 bases, and 4 bases separated the two germline ends. DNA for the CDR3: TGTGCCAGCAGCTTACCCATGAACACTGAAGCTTTCTTT. Translated, it gives CASSLPMNTEAFF.

The chain links TRBV6-5 to TRBJ2-3; D is possibly TRBD2 (6 bases). CDR1 MNHEY and CDR2 SVGAGI come from the germline V gene. The ends were cut back, 11 bases at V and 0 bases at J, with 12 bases in the middle. The CDR3 contains 13 residues. In DNA, the CDR3 is TGTGCCTACCAGCGGGCTAGCACAGATACGCAGTATTTT. Protein product: CAYQRASTDTQYF.

As DNA, the CDR3 is TGTGCCATCAGGGACCCGGGACAGGGCTACGAGCAGTACTTC. This encodes CAIRDPGQGYEQYF. V gene TRBV10-3 combines with J gene TRBJ2-7; TRBD1 agrees at 9 bases. V gave up 6 bases and J gave up 3 bases; unmatched junction bases: 6. This CDR3 has 14 residues. CDR1 ENHRY and CDR2 SYGVKD come from the germline V gene.

The rearrangement joins TRBV11-3 to TRBJ2-7, with D possibly being TRBD2 (5 bases). CDR3 size: 14 residues. Germline lookup yields CDR1 SGHNT and CDR2 YENEEA. Trimming cost V 1 base and J 0 bases, with 7 bases left between them. In nucleotides, the CDR3 is TGTGCCAGCAGCTTAGGAGGGCTCTCCTACGAGCAGTACTTC. Translated: CASSLGGLSYEQYF.

The chain uses TRBV28 and TRBJ2-4, with TRBD2 identical over 15 bases. The germline V gene encodes CDR1 MDHEN and CDR2 SYDVKM. V lost 5 bases, J lost 3 bases, and 14 bases stayed unmatched. This CDR3 spans 20 amino acids. The CDR3 nucleotides are TGTGCCAGCAGTCCACCCAGGACTAGCGGGAGGGCCGGGGTCAAAAACATTCAGTACTTC. Translating gives CASSPPRTSGRAGVKNIQYF.

J is TRBJ2-1 and V is TRBV12-3 or TRBV12-4; D not resolved. The CDR3 runs 13 residues. V was pared by 6 bases and J by 0 bases, with 6 bases between. The CDR3 DNA reads as TGTGCCAGCAGAATCAGCTCCTACAATGAGCAGTTCTTC. Translated, it gives CASRISSYNEQFF.

In its sample, this clone was seen a few times. The rearrangement uses TRBV29-1 and TRBJ1-2; 10 bases agree with TRBD1. This CDR3 has 12 residues. V trimming: 7 bases; J trimming: 12 bases; junction bases outside the gene matches: 11. Per the germline V gene, CDR1 is SQVTM and CDR2 is ANQGSEA. CDR3 amino acids: CSGGTGELYNTF. CDR3 DNA sequence: TGCAGCGGCGGGACAGGGGAACTTTACAACACCTTC.

The chain recombines TRBV3-1 (or the pseudogene TRBV3-2) with TRBJ1-2; the D gene is possibly TRBD1 (6 bases). Germline V lookup: CDR1 LGHDT, CDR2 YNNKEL (reference sequence). The ends were cut back, 0 bases at V and 4 bases at J, with 9 bases in the middle. The CDR3 sequence is 14 residues long. CDR3 nucleotides: TGTGCCAGCAGCCAAGATACGACAGGCTATGGCTACACCTTC. It translates to CASSQDTTGYGYTF.